This T cell receptor beta chain was sequenced for a study of beta chain features in type 1 diabetes. Study summary: Patients shared similar age, gender and cell yields with healthy donors. Whole-study findings and limits: Type 1 diabetes patients showed fewer insertions and more deletions at VDJ junctions. Sequencing used cDNA, and cells with high TCR expression could therefore be over-represented.

Every bit of the isolated RNA underwent reverse transcription, so sequencing read expressed TCRB transcripts. Produced via immunoSEQ multiplex PCR; TCRdb's table is partial and in-frame only. The table lists approximately 140,000 clones, under 60% of them singletons, with 0.4% to 0.5% in the top ten. This clone was seen a few times. The antigen is not known. Germline V gives CDR1 SQVTM, CDR2 ANQGSEA. The CDR3 is 13 amino acids. Germline trimming cut 7 bases from V and 7 bases from J; bases unmatched to any gene: 10. Via CD45RO/CCR7/CD25/CD127/CD95/CD27, cells of the CD4+ naive, central memory, regulatory and stem cell-like memory subsets were sorted.

Sequencing was performed on Tregs from blood. The chain couples TRBV29-1 to TRBJ2-3, with 8 nucleotides matching TRBD2. The sequence came from a man aged 18 to 30 in good health. The DNA for the CDR3 is TGCAGCGGGAGAGGGCTAGCGGGTAATACGCAGTATTTT. It is translated as CSGRGLAGNTQYF.